The present entry profiles one T cell receptor (beta chain) with its context. Its specificity is unknown. For the second PCR, which ran for roughly 6 to 11 cycles, a sample-barcoded 5' primer and a J-beta primer mix were used. A template-switch adaptor that had 12 random nucleotides put a tag on each cDNA molecule. Each CDR3 protein is one row after TCRdb ran MiXCR on the 5' RACE reads. Of 1,800,000 or so distinct CDR3 sequences in the sample, roughly 43% were seen once. The data are from a study of blood T cells in healthy people across ages. V lost 7 bases to trimming and J lost 2 bases, with 15 bases between them. Germline V lookup: CDR1 MDHEN, CDR2 SYDVKM. This CDR3 spans 15 amino acids. Study-wide points: Versus aged donors, long-lived donors had higher diversity and more naive CD4+ cells.

The rearrangement joins TRBV28 to TRBJ1-5; D is unresolved. This clonotype originated in a human donor in good health. The sample was blood. CDR3 DNA: TGTGCCAGCACTAACACCCCATGGGGCAATCAGCCCCAGCATTTT. Its protein product is CASTNTPWGNQPQHF.